Described below is a single T cell receptor (beta chain) sequence and its context. Its antigen is undetermined. Germline CDR1 SEHNR, CDR2 FQNEAQ (reference sequence). The ends were cut back, 7 bases at V and 2 bases at J, with 14 bases in the middle. This CDR3 has 14 residues. The data stem from a study of OX40 agonist ivuxolimab in advanced cancers. Looking at the study overall: Patients were dosed with the agonistic anti-OX40 (CD134) antibody ivuxolimab. Whole-study results and caveats: Dosing at 0.1 to 3.0 mg/kg was accompanied by clonal expansion of CD4+ and CD8+ blood T cells by week 6. Relative to CD4+, CD8+ T cells held more expanded clones on average.

Only in-frame clones appear in the TCRdb table, and some are missing; sequencing was by immunoSEQ multiplex PCR. The data show 85,000 to 90,000 clones, 85% to 90% seen once. This TCR derives from an adult with an advanced solid tumor such as melanoma, head and neck, liver or kidney cancer. The sequencing used CD4+ or CD8+ T cells sorted from blood, collected in a trial of the OX40 agonist ivuxolimab. The genes are TRBV7-9 and TRBJ1-1; D is undetermined. In DNA form, the CDR3 reads TGTGCCAGCACCTCGCTTCGGAATAACACTGAAGCTTTCTTT. This translates into CASTSLRNNTEAFF.